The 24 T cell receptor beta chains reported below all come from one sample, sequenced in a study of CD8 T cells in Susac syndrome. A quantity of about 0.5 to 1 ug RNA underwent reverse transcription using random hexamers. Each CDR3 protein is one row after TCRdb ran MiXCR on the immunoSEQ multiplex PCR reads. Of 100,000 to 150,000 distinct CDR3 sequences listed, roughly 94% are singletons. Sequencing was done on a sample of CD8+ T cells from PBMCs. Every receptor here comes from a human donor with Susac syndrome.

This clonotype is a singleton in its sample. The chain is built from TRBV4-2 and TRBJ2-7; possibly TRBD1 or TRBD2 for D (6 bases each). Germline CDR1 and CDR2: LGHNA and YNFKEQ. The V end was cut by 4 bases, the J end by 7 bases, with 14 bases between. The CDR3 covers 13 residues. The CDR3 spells CASSRPGAREQYF. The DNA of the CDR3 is TGTGCCAGCAGCCGCCCGGGGGCGCGTGAGCAGTACTTC.

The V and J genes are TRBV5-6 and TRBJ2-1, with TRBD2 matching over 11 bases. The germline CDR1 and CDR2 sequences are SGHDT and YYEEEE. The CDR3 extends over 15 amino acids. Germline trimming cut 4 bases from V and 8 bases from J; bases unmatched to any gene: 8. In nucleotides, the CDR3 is TGTGCCAGCAGCCCCATAGCGGGGGGGCGGGATGAGCAGTTCTTC. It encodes CASSPIAGGRDEQFF.

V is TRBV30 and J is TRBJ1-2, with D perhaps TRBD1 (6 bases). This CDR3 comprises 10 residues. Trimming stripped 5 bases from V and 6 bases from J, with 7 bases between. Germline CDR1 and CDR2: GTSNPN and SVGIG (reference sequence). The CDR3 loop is CAWQGNGYTF. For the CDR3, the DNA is TGTGCCTGGCAGGGGAATGGCTACACCTTC.

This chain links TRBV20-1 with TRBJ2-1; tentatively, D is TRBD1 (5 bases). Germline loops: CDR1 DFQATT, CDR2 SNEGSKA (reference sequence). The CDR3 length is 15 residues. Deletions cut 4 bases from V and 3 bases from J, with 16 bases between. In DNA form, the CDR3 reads TGCAGTGCTAACGATCGGCTAGGGGACTACAATGAGCAGTTCTTC. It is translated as CSANDRLGDYNEQFF.

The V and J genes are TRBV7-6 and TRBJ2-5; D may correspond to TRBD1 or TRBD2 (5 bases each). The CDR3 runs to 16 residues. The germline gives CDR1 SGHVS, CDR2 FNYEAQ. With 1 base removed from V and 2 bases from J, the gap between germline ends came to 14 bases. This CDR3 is CASSLVRRGAQETQYF. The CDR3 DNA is TGTGCCAGCAGCTTAGTCCGGCGAGGGGCACAAGAGACCCAGTACTTC.

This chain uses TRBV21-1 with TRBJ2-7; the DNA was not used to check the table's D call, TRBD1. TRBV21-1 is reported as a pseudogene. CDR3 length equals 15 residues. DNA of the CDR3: TGTGCCAGCAGCCCCCTTCGACAGGTCTTCTACGAGCAGTACTTC. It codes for CASSPLRQVFYEQYF.

The CDR3 DNA sequence: TGTGCCAGCAGCCTCAGGGGCCTTGCCTATGGCTACACCTTC. This gives the protein CASSLRGLAYGYTF. V usage is TRBV14 and J usage is TRBJ1-2; a possible D gene is TRBD1 (6 bases). The CDR3 length is 14 residues. The ends were cut back, 4 bases at V and 4 bases at J, with 13 bases in the middle. The germline gives CDR1 SGHDN, CDR2 FVKESK.

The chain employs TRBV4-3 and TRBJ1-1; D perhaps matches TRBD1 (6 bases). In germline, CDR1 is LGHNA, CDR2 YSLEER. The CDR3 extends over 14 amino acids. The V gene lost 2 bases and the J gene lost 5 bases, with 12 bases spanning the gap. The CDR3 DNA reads TGCGCCAGCAGCCAAACAGGGTTCAGGACTGAAGCTTTCTTT. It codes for CASSQTGFRTEAFF.

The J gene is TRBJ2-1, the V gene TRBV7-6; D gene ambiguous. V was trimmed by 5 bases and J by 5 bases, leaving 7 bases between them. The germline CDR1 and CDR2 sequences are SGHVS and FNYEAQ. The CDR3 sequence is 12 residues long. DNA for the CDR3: TGTGCCAGCAGCCCCAGGAACAATGAGCAGTTCTTC. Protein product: CASSPRNNEQFF.

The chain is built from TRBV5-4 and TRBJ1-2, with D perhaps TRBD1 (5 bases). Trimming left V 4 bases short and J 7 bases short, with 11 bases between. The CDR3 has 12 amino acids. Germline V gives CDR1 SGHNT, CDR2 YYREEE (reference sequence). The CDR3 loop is CASSLGEGGYTF. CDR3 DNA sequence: TGTGCCAGCAGCCTGGGGGAGGGTGGCTACACCTTC.

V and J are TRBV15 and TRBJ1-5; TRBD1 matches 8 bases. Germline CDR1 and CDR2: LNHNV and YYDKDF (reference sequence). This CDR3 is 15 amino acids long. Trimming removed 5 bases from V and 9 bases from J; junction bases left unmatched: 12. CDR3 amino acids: CATSPDRGPMMPQHF. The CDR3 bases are TGTGCCACCAGCCCCGACAGGGGCCCCATGATGCCCCAGCATTTT.

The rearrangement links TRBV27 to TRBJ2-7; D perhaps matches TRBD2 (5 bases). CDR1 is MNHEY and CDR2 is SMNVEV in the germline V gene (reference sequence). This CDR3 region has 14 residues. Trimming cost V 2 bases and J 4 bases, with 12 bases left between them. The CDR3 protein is CASSLIREGYEQYF. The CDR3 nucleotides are TGTGCCAGCAGTTTAATCCGGGAAGGGTACGAGCAGTACTTC.

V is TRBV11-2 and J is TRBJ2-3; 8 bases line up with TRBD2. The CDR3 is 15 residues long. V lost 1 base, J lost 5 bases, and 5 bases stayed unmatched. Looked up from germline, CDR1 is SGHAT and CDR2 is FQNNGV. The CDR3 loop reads CASSLAAGGLDTQYF. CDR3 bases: TGTGCCAGCAGCTTAGCGGCGGGGGGTTTAGATACGCAGTATTTT.

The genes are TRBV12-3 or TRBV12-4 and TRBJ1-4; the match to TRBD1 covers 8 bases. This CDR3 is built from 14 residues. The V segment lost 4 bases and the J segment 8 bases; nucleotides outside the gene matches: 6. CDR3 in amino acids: CASSSDRVIEKLFF. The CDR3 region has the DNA TGTGCCAGCAGTTCGGACAGGGTGATAGAAAAACTGTTTTTT.

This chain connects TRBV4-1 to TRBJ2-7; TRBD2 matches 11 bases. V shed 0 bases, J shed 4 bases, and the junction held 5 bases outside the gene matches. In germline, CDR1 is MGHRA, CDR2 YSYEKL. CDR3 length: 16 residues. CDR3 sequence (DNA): TGCGCCAGCAGCCAAGATCAGCCTAGCGGGGGGTACGAGCAGTACTTC. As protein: CASSQDQPSGGYEQYF.

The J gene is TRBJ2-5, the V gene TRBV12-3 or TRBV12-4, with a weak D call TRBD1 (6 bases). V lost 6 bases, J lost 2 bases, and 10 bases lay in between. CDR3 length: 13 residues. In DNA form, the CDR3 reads TGTGCCAGCAGGTGGGACAATCAAGAGACCCAGTACTTC. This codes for CASRWDNQETQYF.

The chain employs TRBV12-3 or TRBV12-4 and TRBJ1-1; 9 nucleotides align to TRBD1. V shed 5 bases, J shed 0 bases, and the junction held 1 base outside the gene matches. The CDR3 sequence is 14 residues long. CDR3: CASSRDRVNTEAFF. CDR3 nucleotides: TGTGCCAGCAGTCGGGACAGGGTGAACACTGAAGCTTTCTTT.

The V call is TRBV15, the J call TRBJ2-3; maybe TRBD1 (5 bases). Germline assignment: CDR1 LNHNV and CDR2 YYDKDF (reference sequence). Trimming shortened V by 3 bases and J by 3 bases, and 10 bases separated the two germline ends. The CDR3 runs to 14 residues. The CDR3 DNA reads TGTGCCACCAGCAGGGAGAAGGGGACAGATACGCAGTATTTT. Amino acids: CATSREKGTDTQYF. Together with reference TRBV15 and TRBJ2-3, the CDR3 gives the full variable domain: DAMVIQNPRYQVTQFGKPVTLSCSQTLNHNVMYWYQQKSSQAPKLLFHYYDKDFNNEADTPDNFQSRRPNTSFCFLDIRSPGLGDTAMYLCATSREKGTDTQYFGPGTRLTVL.

The CDR3 bases are TGTGCCAGCAGCAGGGGCGCGGGGGTTGAAGCTTTCTTT. It specifies CASSRGAGVEAFF. The chain carries TRBV7-2 and TRBJ1-1, with D possibly being TRBD1 (5 bases). V lost 5 bases, J lost 7 bases, and 14 bases lay in between. The CDR3 extends over 13 amino acids. The germline gives CDR1 SGHTA, CDR2 FQGNSA.

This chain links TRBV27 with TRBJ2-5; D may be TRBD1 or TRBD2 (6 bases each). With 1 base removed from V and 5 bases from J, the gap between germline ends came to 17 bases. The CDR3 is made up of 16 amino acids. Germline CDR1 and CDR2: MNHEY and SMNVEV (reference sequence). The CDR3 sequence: CASSLFPGASGETQYF. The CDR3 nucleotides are TGTGCCAGCAGTTTATTTCCGGGGGCCTCCGGGGAGACCCAGTACTTC.

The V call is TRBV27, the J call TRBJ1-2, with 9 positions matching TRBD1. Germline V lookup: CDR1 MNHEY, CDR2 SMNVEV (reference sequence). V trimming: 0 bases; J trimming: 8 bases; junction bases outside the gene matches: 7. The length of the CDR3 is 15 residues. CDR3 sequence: CASSLSKGQGSGYTF. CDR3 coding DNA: TGTGCCAGCAGTTTATCGAAGGGACAGGGTTCGGGCTACACCTTC.

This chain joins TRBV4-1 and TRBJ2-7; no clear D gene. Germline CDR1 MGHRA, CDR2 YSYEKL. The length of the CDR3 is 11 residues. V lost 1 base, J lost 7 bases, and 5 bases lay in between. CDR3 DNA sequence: TGCGCCAGCAGCCAAGGCGTTGAGCAGTACTTC. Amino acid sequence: CASSQGVEQYF.

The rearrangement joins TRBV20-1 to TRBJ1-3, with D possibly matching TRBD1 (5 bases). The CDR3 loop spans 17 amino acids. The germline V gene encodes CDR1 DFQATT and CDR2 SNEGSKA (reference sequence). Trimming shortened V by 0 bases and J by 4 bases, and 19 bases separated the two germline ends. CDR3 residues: CSARDGTAEQIGNTIYF. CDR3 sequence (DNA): TGCAGTGCTAGAGATGGGACGGCCGAACAGATCGGAAACACCATATATTTT.

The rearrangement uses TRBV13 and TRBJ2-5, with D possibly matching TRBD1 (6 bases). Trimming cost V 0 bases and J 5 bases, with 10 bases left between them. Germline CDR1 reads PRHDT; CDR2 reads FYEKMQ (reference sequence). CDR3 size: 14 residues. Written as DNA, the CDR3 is TGTGCCAGCAGCTTAGGACCGAGGGGGGAGACCCAGTACTTC. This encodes CASSLGPRGETQYF.